A single sample gave rise to the 9 T cell receptor beta chains below, sequenced in a study of technical replicates of blood from a few donors. The protocol was immunoSEQ multiplex PCR, while the TCRdb copy is restricted to in-frame clones and leaves out a portion. The table has tens of thousands of clones, about 90% seen once. Sequenced sample: T cells isolated from PBMCs. The source is a human donor in good health.

This clone has more than one count but fewer than ten. CDR3 region: CASSPEISGNTIYF. For the CDR3, the DNA is TGTGCCAGCAGTCCGGAGATCTCTGGAAACACCATATATTTT. The chain has TRBV6-1 and TRBJ1-3; D remains ambiguous. The V gene's germline CDR1 is MNHNS and CDR2 SASEGT. The length of the CDR3 is 14 residues. V was clipped by 5 bases and J by 0 bases, with 8 bases between them.

V is TRBV2 and J is TRBJ1-1, with a possible D match to TRBD1 (5 bases). CDR1 and CDR2 from the germline V gene are SNHLY and FYNNEI. V shed 7 bases and J shed 4 bases, with 19 bases lying between them. This CDR3 has 15 residues. The CDR3 sequence: CASTPREGRVTEAFF. In DNA, the CDR3 is TGTGCCAGCACCCCGCGGGAGGGGCGCGTCACTGAAGCTTTCTTT.

V gene TRBV10-3 combines with J gene TRBJ2-7; TRBD1 aligns across 9 bases. This CDR3 is 16 amino acids long. After removal of 2 bases from V and 2 bases from J, the junction contained 7 bases not matched to a gene. Germline lookup yields CDR1 ENHRY and CDR2 SYGVKD. The CDR3 DNA sequence: TGTGCCATCAGTGAGCCCGACAGGGGGAGTACCTACGAGCAGTACTTC. Residues: CAISEPDRGSTYEQYF.

The V and J genes are TRBV4-1 and TRBJ1-4; D remains unclear. The CDR3 is made up of 16 amino acids. The V gene's germline CDR1 is MGHRA and CDR2 YSYEKL. The V end was cut by 0 bases, the J end by 4 bases, with 12 bases between. This CDR3 reads CASSQDTAYLNEKLFF. For the CDR3, the DNA is TGCGCCAGCAGCCAAGATACCGCCTACCTTAATGAAAAACTGTTTTTT.

The J gene is TRBJ1-1, the V gene TRBV19, with D tentatively TRBD1 (5 bases). Deletions cut 5 bases from V and 4 bases from J, with 11 bases between. Germline V gives CDR1 LNHDA, CDR2 SQIVND (reference sequence). This CDR3 region has 13 residues. In DNA form, the CDR3 reads TGTGCCAGTAGTGGCCCGGGGGGCACTGAAGCTTTCTTT. Encoded protein: CASSGPGGTEAFF. Together with reference TRBV19 and TRBJ1-1, the CDR3 gives the full variable domain: DGGITQSPKYLFRKEGQNVTLSCEQNLNHDAMYWYRQDPGQGLRLIYYSQIVNDFQKGDIAEGYSVSREKKESFPLTVTSAQKNPTAFYLCASSGPGGTEAFFGQGTRLTVV.

The chain is built from TRBV30 and TRBJ2-7; a weak D match, TRBD1 (5 bases). Germline CDR1 is GTSNPN and CDR2 is SVGIG (reference sequence). Deletions cut 4 bases from V and 1 base from J, with 17 bases between. CDR3 length: 15 amino acids. The CDR3 DNA follows: TGTGCCTGGAACCCTTGGGGCCAGGTATCCTACGAGCAGTACTTC. It specifies CAWNPWGQVSYEQYF.

The chain employs TRBV15 and TRBJ2-4; D gene uncertain. The CDR3 extends over 14 amino acids. Germline V gives CDR1 LNHNV, CDR2 YYDKDF (reference sequence). Trimming left V 5 bases short and J 8 bases short, with 16 bases between. The DNA for the CDR3 is TGTGCCACCAGCGGCGAGACATTGATCGACATTCAGTACTTC. Translation: CATSGETLIDIQYF.

CDR3 sequence (DNA): TGCGCCAGCAGCTTGAGAAGGAGGGAGACCCAGTACTTC. Its translation is CASSLRRRETQYF. The gene calls are TRBV5-1 and TRBJ2-5; possible D gene TRBD2, 5 bases. CDR1 is SGHRS, CDR2 YFSETQ, per germline. The CDR3 contains 13 residues. The germline V and J ends were trimmed by 1 base and 5 bases, with 9 bases remaining between them.

The CDR3 nucleotides read TGTGCCAGCAGTGAACATCTATACGGGGGATACACCGGGGAGCTGTTTTTT. It is translated as CASSEHLYGGYTGELFF. The chain is built from TRBV2 and TRBJ2-2; D possibly corresponds to TRBD2 (6 bases). The CDR3 is 17 amino acids. Germline CDR1 reads SNHLY; CDR2 reads FYNNEI. With 2 bases removed from V and 3 bases from J, the gap between germline ends came to 16 bases.